These 20 T cell receptor beta chains came from one sample sequenced in a study of cytomegalovirus exposure and HLA in healthy donors. The study ran its PCR with 60 Vbeta and 13 Jbeta primers. Profiling relied on immunoSEQ multiplex PCR, and the TCRdb table lists in-frame clones only, not all of them. The repertoire holds tens of thousands of clones, with approximately 82% as singletons. Sequencing was performed on PBMCs. All receptors come from a young man in good health and CMV-seronegative.

This rearrangement joins TRBV11-2 to TRBJ2-7, with TRBD2 as a possible D gene (5 bases). CDR3 length: 15 residues. Trimming shortened V by 2 bases and J by 3 bases, and 14 bases separated the two germline ends. CDR1 is SGHAT and CDR2 is FQNNGV in the germline V gene. The CDR3 DNA reads as TGTGCCAGCAGCTTACAAAGCGGTGCATACTACGAGCAGTACTTC. It specifies CASSLQSGAYYEQYF. The complete variable domain, with remaining parts taken from reference TRBV11-2 and TRBJ2-7, reads EAGVAQSPRYKIIEKRQSVAFWCNPISGHATLYWYQQILGQGPKLLIQFQNNGVVDDSQLPKDRFSAERLKGVDSTLKIQPAKLEDSAVYLCASSLQSGAYYEQYFGPGTRLTVT.

This rearrangement joins TRBV13 to TRBJ1-5; possibly TRBD1 for D (6 bases). Germline V CDR1 and CDR2: PRHDT, FYEKMQ (reference sequence). V dropped 4 bases and J dropped 2 bases, with 15 bases sitting between them. The CDR3 runs to 16 residues. This CDR3 is CASSSTGNGGNQPQHF. CDR3 bases: TGTGCCAGCAGCTCCACAGGGAATGGGGGCAATCAGCCCCAGCATTTT.

The rearrangement joins TRBV5-1 to TRBJ2-1, with 8 bases aligning to TRBD2. V shed 2 bases and J 5 bases; nucleotides not matched to a gene: 6. This CDR3 has 15 amino acids. Germline V gives CDR1 SGHRS, CDR2 YFSETQ. CDR3 amino acids: CASSLKAGENNEQFF. In nucleotides, the CDR3 is TGCGCCAGCAGCTTAAAAGCGGGAGAGAACAATGAGCAGTTCTTC.

The chain has TRBV7-3 and TRBJ2-3; D gene unclear. The CDR3 runs 14 residues. The germline V gene encodes CDR1 SGHTA and CDR2 FQGTGA. Trimming removed 1 base from V and 9 bases from J, with 14 bases in between. The CDR3: CASSLIGLDDTQYF. CDR3 bases: TGTGCCAGCAGCTTAATCGGCCTAGACGACACGCAGTATTTT.

The CDR3 sequence is CATSSWTGDTDTQYF. The DNA for the CDR3 is TGCGCCACCTCCTCATGGACAGGGGACACAGATACGCAGTATTTT. The gene calls are TRBV5-1 and TRBJ2-3, with 9 bases aligning to TRBD1. Germline CDR1 is SGHRS and CDR2 is YFSETQ. V lost 9 bases, J lost 2 bases, and 10 bases stayed unmatched. The length of the CDR3 is 15 residues.

The table lists this clone with a few counts. The rearrangement links TRBV5-5 to TRBJ2-1, with a weak D call TRBD2 (5 bases). The CDR3 length is 12 residues. Trimming shortened V by 4 bases and J by 9 bases, and 11 bases separated the two germline ends. The germline V gene encodes CDR1 SGHKS and CDR2 YYEKEE (reference sequence). The CDR3 DNA sequence: TGTGCCAGCAGCCTGGACTCTGGTGAGCAGTTCTTC. Translation gives CASSLDSGEQFF.

This clone was seen a few times. The gene calls are TRBV7-2 and TRBJ2-1, with 7 nucleotides matching TRBD1. V shed 1 base and J 8 bases; nucleotides not matched to a gene: 2. This CDR3 spans 13 amino acids. Germline CDR1 SGHTA, CDR2 FQGNSA. This CDR3 reads CASSLEGADEQFF. The DNA for the CDR3 is TGTGCCAGCAGCTTAGAGGGGGCAGATGAGCAGTTCTTC.

This chain uses TRBV6-1 with TRBJ1-5, with 9 nucleotides matching TRBD1. V lost 4 bases to trimming and J lost 6 bases; unmatched junction nucleotides: 7. Germline lookup yields CDR1 MNHNS and CDR2 SASEGT. The CDR3 spans 15 residues. CDR3 nucleotides: TGTGCCAGCAGTGGAAACACAGGGGGCGGTCAGCCCCAGCATTTT. Translation: CASSGNTGGGQPQHF.

This chain links TRBV12-5 with TRBJ2-7; 10 bases are shared with TRBD1. The CDR3 runs to 17 residues. The germline V gene encodes CDR1 LGHNT and CDR2 FRNRAP. J gave up 5 bases and V 0 bases, and 10 bases lay outside the gene matches. CDR3 loop: CASGLVRQTGGLHEQYF. DNA for the CDR3: TGTGCTAGTGGTTTGGTACGGCAGACAGGGGGCCTTCACGAGCAGTACTTC.

The gene calls are TRBV15 and TRBJ2-7, with D maybe TRBD2 (6 bases). This CDR3 spans 15 amino acids. Trimming stripped 2 bases from V and 5 bases from J, with 16 bases between. Germline V lookup: CDR1 LNHNV, CDR2 YYDKDF (reference sequence). CDR3 amino acids: CATSRLRGISHEQYF. The CDR3 DNA reads as TGTGCCACCAGCAGACTTCGGGGGATAAGCCACGAGCAGTACTTC.

V is TRBV6-5 and J is TRBJ2-7; tentatively, D is TRBD1 (5 bases). Trimming removed 6 bases from V and 0 bases from J, with 15 bases in between. The CDR3 has 15 residues. The germline CDR1 and CDR2 sequences are MNHEY and SVGAGI. The CDR3 reads CASSHPQGTSYEQYF. The DNA of the CDR3 is TGTGCCAGCAGCCACCCCCAGGGTACCTCCTACGAGCAGTACTTC.

In its sample, this clone was seen a few times. The CDR3 DNA follows: TGTGCCAGTAGTACGGGACAGCCCAATTCACCCCTCCACTTT. This codes for CASSTGQPNSPLHF. This rearrangement joins TRBV19 to TRBJ1-6; 7 bases fit TRBD1. Unmatched junction bases numbered 4, after V lost 4 bases and J lost 7 bases. Germline assignment: CDR1 LNHDA and CDR2 SQIVND (reference sequence). There are 14 residues in the CDR3.

CDR3 DNA: TGTGCCAGTCTTATTGGACAGGGGTTTCAGCCCCAGCATTTT. It encodes CASLIGQGFQPQHF. The chain combines TRBV5-8 with TRBJ1-5; 9 nucleotides match TRBD1. CDR1 and CDR2 (germline): SGHTS, YDEGEE. V dropped 8 bases and J dropped 6; count of bases not matched to a gene: 9. The CDR3 contains 14 residues.

This chain links TRBV19 with TRBJ2-2; 7 bases agree with TRBD1. V trimming: 5 bases; J trimming: 5 bases; junction bases outside the gene matches: 8. Looked up from germline, CDR1 is LNHDA and CDR2 is SQIVND (reference sequence). The CDR3 is 15 amino acids. CDR3 nucleotides: TGTGCCAGTAGTTTTCTTAGGGGGCGTACCGGGGAGCTGTTTTTT. Encoded protein: CASSFLRGRTGELFF.

The gene calls are TRBV30 and TRBJ2-1; TRBD2 aligns across 11 bases. This CDR3 has 15 residues. Germline CDR1 and CDR2: GTSNPN and SVGIG (reference sequence). V shed 1 base, J shed 6 bases, and the junction held 5 bases outside the gene matches. The chain's CDR3 is CAWSGGLADRNEQFF. The CDR3, as DNA: TGTGCCTGGAGTGGGGGACTAGCGGACCGCAATGAGCAGTTCTTC.

The rearrangement uses TRBV28 and TRBJ1-5, with TRBD1 matching 8 bases. Germline-derived CDR1 and CDR2 are MDHEN and SYDVKM. Trimming took 4 bases from V and 4 from J; bases not matched to a gene: 9. The CDR3 loop spans 16 amino acids. CDR3 bases: TGTGCCAGCAGTTCTCTGGGACAGGAGATAAATCAGCCCCAGCATTTT. Translated, it gives CASSSLGQEINQPQHF.

In its sample, this clone was seen a few times. This chain joins TRBV10-1 and TRBJ2-3, with D possibly TRBD2 on 7 matching bases. The germline gives CDR1 WNHNN, CDR2 SYGVQD (reference sequence). This CDR3 region has 15 residues. The germline V and J ends were trimmed by 3 bases and 6 bases, with 16 bases remaining between them. In nucleotides, the CDR3 is TGCGCCAGCAGTGATGGGGGGGGCGTTTCGGATACGCAGTATTTT. Translation: CASSDGGGVSDTQYF.

V gene TRBV21-1 combines with J gene TRBJ2-7; TRBD1 is the table's D call and was not checked against the DNA. TRBV21-1 counts as a pseudogene. This CDR3 is built from 13 residues. The CDR3 protein is CASSTHPHRGSYF. The CDR3 nucleotides read TGTGCCAGCAGCACCCATCCTCACAGGGGCTCCTATTTC.

A remark on this clone: One end of the junction does not line up with germline, which may come from a read error. The chain couples TRBV5-6 to TRBJ1-2, with D maybe TRBD1 (5 bases). The CDR3 is made up of 15 amino acids. Germline CDR1 reads SGHDT; CDR2 reads YYEEEE. Here the CDR3 DNA reads TGTGCCAGCAGCTTTGCGGGACGGATATCTTATGGCTACCCCTTC. Translated, it gives CASSFAGRISYGYPF.

The chain couples TRBV28 to TRBJ1-2, with 7 bases lining up with TRBD1. V lost 5 bases and J lost 13; bases outside the gene matches: 13. From germline, CDR1 is MDHEN and CDR2 SYDVKM. The CDR3 is 13 amino acids. The CDR3 is CASSDTGVRKGTF. DNA of the CDR3: TGTGCCAGCAGTGATACAGGGGTAAGGAAGGGCACCTTC.